This T cell receptor beta chain was profiled in a study of human T cells and chemical hapten exposure. This clonotype was seen a handful of times. Time point indicated: patch test 3, about 24 weeks after DPC sensitization. Treatment reported: therapeutic diphenylcyclopropenone sensitization with weekly scalp DPC. MiXCR, run by TCRdb on the RACE reads, gives a single entry per CDR3 protein. The repertoire holds around 85,000 distinct CDR3 sequences, with approximately 13% as singletons. The origin of this receptor is a woman aged 45 to 65 with alopecia areata. Some clones in this sample may be carry-over from other donors' samples. The starting material was whole blood, obtained in connection with sensitization to the hapten diphenylcyclopropenone (DPC).

The CDR3 is CASSLVGGGSYEQYF. In nucleotides, the CDR3 is TGCGCCAGCAGCTTGGTCGGGGGCGGTAGTTACGAGCAGTACTTC. The chain links TRBV5-1 to TRBJ2-7, with D possibly being TRBD1 or TRBD2 (6 bases each). CDR1 is SGHRS, CDR2 YFSETQ, per germline. The CDR3 runs to 15 residues. V shed 0 bases and J shed 4 bases, with 14 bases lying between them.